This is a list of T cell receptor beta chains from one sample in a study of blood T cell repertoires in COVID-19. Sequencing was performed with immunoSEQ multiplex PCR; in TCRdb, only in-frame clones are kept and a portion is missing. The table has 220,000 or so clones, less than 90% seen once; the top ten hold approximately 6.8%. The sample was PBMCs or T cells enriched from blood (not recorded which). The source of these receptors is a woman between 40 and 50 years old who had recovered from COVID-19. Both conserved end residues are part of each CDR3.

TRBJ1-2	TRBV6-5	CASRKGAGGYTF
TRBJ1-5	TRBV28	CASISQNYQPQHF
TRBJ2-3	TRBV5-5	CASSTSRDTDTQYF
TRBJ2-1	TRBV5-1	CASSFRGTEQFF
TRBJ2-5	TRBV6-5	CASSSITSGPPAQYF
TRBJ2-1	TRBV5-1	CASSLDAGGPSSNEQFF
TRBJ2-6	TRBV5-1	CASSLAPDRAGANVLTF
TRBJ1-6	TRBV5-1	CASSSDRTYNSPLHF
TRBJ2-2	TRBV29-1	CSVTEAGSGELFF
TRBJ1-6	TRBV7-2	CASSLAGSRSPLHF
TRBJ2-2	TRBV28	CAIGDRLNTGELFF
TRBJ2-1	TRBV7-9	CASSLDSNEQFF
TRBJ1-5	TRBV6-1	CASSEWAGRQPQHF
TRBJ2-5	TRBV5-1	CASSTGTSVQETQYF
TRBJ1-5	TRBV20-1	CSASFEAGGNQPQHF
TRBJ2-7	TRBV11-2	CASSLVWTRGSYEQYF
TRBJ1-5	TRBV18	CASSPKSRTGFDYQPQHF
TRBJ1-2	TRBV7-9	CASSPTLNYGYTF
TRBJ2-1	TRBV28	CASRGTGLQFF
TRBJ2-1	TRBV9	CASSVEGPDEQFF
TRBJ2-5	TRBV2	CASSSGLARETQYF
TRBJ2-5	TRBV11-3	CASSLVSAGETQYF